This T cell receptor beta chain was obtained from a study of T cell repertoires in ileal Crohn's disease. Study summary: Median disease duration was approximately eight years; 35% smoked at surgery. The study's findings and limits: Sorted CD8 T cells held more high-frequency clones than CD4.

The germline V and J ends were trimmed by 4 bases and 0 bases, with 21 bases remaining between them. Germline V gives CDR1 LGHNA, CDR2 YNFKEQ. The CDR3 runs to 18 residues. Produced via immunoSEQ multiplex PCR; TCRdb's table is partial and in-frame only. The table lists some 6,200 clones, roughly 90% of them singletons. In this sample, this clone turned up once. Its antigen is unknown. The sorted cells were lamina propria lymphocytes from surgical specimens, first isolated by density gradient. The source is an adult with Crohn's disease. Some clones in this sample may be carry-over from other donors' samples. The chain is built from TRBV4-2 and TRBJ1-2, with unresolved D. Sequencing used CD4+ T cells from ileum. The CDR3 sequence is CASSPFHQTRGANYGYTF. The DNA for the CDR3 is TGTGCCAGCAGCCCATTCCATCAAACTCGGGGAGCTAACTATGGCTACACCTTC.